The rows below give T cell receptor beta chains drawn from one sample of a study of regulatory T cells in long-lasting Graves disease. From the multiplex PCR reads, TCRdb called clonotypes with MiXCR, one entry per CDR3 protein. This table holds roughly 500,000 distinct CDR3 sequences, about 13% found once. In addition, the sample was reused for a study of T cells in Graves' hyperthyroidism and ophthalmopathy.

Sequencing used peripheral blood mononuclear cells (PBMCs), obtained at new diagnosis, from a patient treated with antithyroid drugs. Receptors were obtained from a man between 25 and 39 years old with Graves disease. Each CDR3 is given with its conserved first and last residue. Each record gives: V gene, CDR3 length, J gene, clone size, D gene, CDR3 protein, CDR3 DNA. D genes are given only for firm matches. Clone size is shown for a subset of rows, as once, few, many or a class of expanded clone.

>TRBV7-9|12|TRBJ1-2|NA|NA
CASSLVGDGNTF
NA
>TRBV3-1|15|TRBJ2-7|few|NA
CASSQALAIHYEQYF
TGTGCCAGCAGCCAAGCGCTAGCGATCCACTACGAGCAGTACTTC
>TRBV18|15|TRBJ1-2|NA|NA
CASPPQQGRDYGYTF
TGTGCCAGCCCACCACAGCAAGGGAGAGACTATGGCTACACCTTC
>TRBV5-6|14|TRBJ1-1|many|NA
CASSLGQENTEAFF
TGTGCCAGCAGCTTGGGTCAGGAGAACACTGAAGCTTTCTTT
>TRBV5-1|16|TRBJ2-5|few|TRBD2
CASQSDPGRKGETQYF
TGCGCCAGCCAATCAGACCCCGGGAGGAAGGGGGAGACCCAGTACTTC
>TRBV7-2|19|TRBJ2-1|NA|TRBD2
CASSLRWGGLAGSTSEQFF
TGTGCCAGCAGCTTAAGATGGGGTGGGCTAGCGGGCTCCACAAGTGAGCAGTTCTTC
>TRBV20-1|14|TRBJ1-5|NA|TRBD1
CSARVGQGGQPQHF
TGCAGTGCTAGAGTCGGACAGGGCGGTCAGCCCCAGCATTTT
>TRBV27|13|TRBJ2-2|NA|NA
CASRGPVTGELFF
TGTGCCAGCCGGGGTCCAGTCACCGGGGAGCTGTTTTTT
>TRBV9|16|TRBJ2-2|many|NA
CASSVETESPTGELFF
TGTGCCAGCAGCGTAGAGACGGAAAGTCCGACCGGGGAGCTGTTTTTT
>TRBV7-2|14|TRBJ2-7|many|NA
CASSPPGTAYEQYF
TGTGCCAGCAGCCCACCCGGGACGGCCTACGAGCAGTACTTC
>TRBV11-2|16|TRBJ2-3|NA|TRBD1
CASSSSQGARADTQYF
TGTGCCAGCAGCTCCTCACAGGGGGCGCGTGCAGATACGCAGTATTTT
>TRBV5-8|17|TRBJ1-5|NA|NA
CASSLGAGSHSNQPQHF
TGTGCCAGCAGCTTGGGGGCAGGATCCCATAGCAATCAGCCCCAGCATTTT
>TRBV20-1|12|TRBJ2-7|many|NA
CSAVPSGYEQYF
TGCAGCGCAGTACCTTCGGGCTACGAGCAGTACTTC
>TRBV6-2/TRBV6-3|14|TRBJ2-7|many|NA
CASTPLAGTYEQYF
TGTGCCAGCACCCCCCTCGCAGGGACCTACGAGCAGTACTTC
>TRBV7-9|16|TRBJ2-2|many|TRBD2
CASSFGLAGEPGELFF
TGTGCCAGCAGCTTCGGACTAGCGGGAGAACCCGGGGAGCTGTTTTTT
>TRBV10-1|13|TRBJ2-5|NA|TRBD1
CASSVSRGETQYF
TGCGCCAGCAGTGTCTCCAGGGGGGAGACCCAGTACTTC
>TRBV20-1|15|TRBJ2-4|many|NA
CSAPREGAAKNIQYF
TGCAGTGCTCCCAGGGAGGGGGCAGCCAAAAACATTCAGTACTTC
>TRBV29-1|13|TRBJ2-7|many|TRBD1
CSAGTGDWNEQYF
TGCAGCGCCGGGACAGGGGACTGGAACGAGCAGTACTTC
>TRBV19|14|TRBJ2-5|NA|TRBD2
CASSPVQGGEAQYF
TGTGCCAGTAGCCCTGTCCAGGGAGGGGAGGCCCAGTACTTC
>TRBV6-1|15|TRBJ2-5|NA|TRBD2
CASRPEREGQETQYF
TGTGCCAGCAGGCCAGAGCGGGAGGGACAAGAGACCCAGTACTTC
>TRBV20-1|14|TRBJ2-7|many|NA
CSASPYGSSYEQYF
TGCAGTGCTAGCCCATATGGGAGCTCCTACGAGCAGTACTTC
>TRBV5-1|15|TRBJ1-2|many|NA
CASSWDMGTNYGYTF
TGCGCCAGCAGCTGGGACATGGGGACCAACTATGGCTACACCTTC
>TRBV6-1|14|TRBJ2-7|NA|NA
CASSPSGPEYEQYF
TGTGCCAGCAGCCCCTCCGGGCCCGAGTACGAGCAGTACTTC
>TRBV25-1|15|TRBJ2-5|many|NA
CASSESIGGGETQYF
TGTGCCAGCAGTGAATCGATCGGGGGCGGGGAGACCCAGTACTTC
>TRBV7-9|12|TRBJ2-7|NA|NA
CASSGPKYEQYF
TGTGCCAGCAGCGGACCAAAATACGAGCAGTACTTC
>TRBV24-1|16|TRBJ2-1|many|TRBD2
CATSEASGRDLNEQFF
TGTGCCACCAGTGAGGCTAGCGGGAGGGATCTCAATGAGCAGTTCTTC
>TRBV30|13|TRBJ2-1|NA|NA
CAWSVGNYNEQFF
TGTGCCTGGAGTGTTGGCAACTACAATGAGCAGTTCTTC
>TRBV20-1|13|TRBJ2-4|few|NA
CSARVADFNIQYF
TGCAGTGCTAGAGTAGCGGATTTTAACATTCAGTACTTC